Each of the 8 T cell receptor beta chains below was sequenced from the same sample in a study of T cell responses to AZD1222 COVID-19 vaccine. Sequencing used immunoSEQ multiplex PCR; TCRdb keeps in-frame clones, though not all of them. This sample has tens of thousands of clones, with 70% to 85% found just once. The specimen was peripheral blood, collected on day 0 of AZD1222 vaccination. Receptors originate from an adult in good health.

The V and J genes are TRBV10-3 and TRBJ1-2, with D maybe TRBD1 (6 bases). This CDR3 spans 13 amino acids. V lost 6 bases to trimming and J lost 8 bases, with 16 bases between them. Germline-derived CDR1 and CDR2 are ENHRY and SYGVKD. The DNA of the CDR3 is TGTGCCATCAGGGATACAGGGTGGGAAGGCTACACCTTC. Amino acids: CAIRDTGWEGYTF.

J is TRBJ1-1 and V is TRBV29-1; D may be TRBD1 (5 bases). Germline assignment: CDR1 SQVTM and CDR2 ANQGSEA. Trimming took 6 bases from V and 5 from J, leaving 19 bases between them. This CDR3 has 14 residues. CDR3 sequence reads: CSVAGLGRDTEAFF. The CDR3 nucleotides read TGCAGCGTGGCAGGACTGGGGCGGGATACTGAAGCTTTCTTT.

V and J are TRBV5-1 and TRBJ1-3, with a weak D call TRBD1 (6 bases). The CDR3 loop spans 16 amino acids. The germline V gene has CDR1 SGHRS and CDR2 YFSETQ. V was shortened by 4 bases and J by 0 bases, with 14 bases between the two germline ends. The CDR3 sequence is CASSPLTGDSGNTIYF. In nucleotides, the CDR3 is TGCGCCAGCAGCCCCCTGACAGGAGACTCTGGAAACACCATATATTTT.

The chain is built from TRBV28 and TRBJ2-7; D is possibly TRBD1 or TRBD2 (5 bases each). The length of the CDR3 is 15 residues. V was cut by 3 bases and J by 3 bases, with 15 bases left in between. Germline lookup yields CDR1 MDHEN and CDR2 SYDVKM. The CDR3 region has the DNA TGTGCCAGCAGTTTGGGCCGGGACGGAGTCTACGAGCAGTACTTC. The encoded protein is CASSLGRDGVYEQYF.

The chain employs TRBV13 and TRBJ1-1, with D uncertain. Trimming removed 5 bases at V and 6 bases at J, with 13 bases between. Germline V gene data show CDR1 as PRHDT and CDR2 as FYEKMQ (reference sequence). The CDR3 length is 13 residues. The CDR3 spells CASSIPGVAEAFF. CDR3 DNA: TGTGCCAGCAGCATCCCTGGGGTCGCTGAAGCTTTCTTT.

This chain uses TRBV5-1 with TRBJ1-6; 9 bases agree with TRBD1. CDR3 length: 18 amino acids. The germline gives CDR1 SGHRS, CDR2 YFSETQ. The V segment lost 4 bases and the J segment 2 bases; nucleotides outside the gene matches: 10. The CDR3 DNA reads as TGCGCCAGCAGCCCAACGAGGGACAGGGCGGCCTATAATTCACCCCTCCACTTT. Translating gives CASSPTRDRAAYNSPLHF.

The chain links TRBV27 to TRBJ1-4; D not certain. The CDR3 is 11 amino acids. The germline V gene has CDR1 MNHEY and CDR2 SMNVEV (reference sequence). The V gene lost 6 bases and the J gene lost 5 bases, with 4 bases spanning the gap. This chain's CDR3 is CASRKNEKLFF. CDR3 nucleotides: TGTGCCAGCAGAAAGAATGAAAAACTGTTTTTT.

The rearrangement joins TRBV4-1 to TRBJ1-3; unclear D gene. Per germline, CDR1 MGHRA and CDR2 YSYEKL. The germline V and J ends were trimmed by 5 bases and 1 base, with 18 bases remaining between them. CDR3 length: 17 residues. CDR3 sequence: CASSTRNVVGSGNTIYF. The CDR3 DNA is TGCGCCAGCAGCACGCGCAATGTCGTAGGTTCTGGAAACACCATATATTTT.